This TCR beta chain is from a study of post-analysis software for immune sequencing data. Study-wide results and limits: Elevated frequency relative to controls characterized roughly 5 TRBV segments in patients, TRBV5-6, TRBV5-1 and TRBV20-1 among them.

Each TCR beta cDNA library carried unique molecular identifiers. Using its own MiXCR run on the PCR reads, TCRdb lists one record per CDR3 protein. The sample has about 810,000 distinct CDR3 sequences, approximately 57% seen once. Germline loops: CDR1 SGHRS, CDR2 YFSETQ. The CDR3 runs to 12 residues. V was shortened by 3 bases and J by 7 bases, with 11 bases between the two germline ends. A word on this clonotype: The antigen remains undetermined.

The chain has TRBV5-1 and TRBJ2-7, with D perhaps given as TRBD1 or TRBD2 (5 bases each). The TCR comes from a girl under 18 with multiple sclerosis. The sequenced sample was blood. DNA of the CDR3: TGCGCCAGCAGCTGGGACCGGAATGAGCAGTACTTC. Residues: CASSWDRNEQYF.